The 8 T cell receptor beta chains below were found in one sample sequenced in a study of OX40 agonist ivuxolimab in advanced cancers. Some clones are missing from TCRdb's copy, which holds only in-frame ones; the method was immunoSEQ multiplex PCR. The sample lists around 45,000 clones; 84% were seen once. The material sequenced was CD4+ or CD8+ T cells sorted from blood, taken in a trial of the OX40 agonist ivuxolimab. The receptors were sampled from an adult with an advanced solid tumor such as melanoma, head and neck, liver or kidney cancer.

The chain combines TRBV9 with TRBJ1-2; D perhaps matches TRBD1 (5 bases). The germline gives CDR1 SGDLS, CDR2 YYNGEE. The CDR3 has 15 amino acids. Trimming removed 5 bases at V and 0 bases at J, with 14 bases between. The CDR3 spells CASRVNPTANYGYTF. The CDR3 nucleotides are TGTGCCAGCAGGGTCAACCCGACAGCTAACTATGGCTACACCTTC.

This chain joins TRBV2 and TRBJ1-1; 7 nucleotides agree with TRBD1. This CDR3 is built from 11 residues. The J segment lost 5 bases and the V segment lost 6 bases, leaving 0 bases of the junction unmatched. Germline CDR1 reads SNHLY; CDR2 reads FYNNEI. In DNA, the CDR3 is TGTGCCAGCAGGACAGGGACTGAAGCTTTCTTT. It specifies CASRTGTEAFF.

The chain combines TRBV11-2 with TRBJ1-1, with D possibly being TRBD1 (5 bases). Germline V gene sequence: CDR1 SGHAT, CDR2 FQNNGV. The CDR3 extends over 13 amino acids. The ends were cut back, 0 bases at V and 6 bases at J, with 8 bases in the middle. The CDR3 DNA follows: TGTGCCAGCAGCTTAGACTGGGGGGCTGAAGCTTTCTTT. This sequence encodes CASSLDWGAEAFF.

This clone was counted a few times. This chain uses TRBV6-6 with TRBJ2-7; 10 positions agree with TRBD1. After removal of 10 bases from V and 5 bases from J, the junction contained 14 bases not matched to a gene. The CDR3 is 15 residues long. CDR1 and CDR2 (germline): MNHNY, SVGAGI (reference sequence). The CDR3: CATVQPGQGLNEQYF. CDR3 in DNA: TGTGCCACGGTTCAGCCGGGACAGGGGCTCAACGAGCAGTACTTC.

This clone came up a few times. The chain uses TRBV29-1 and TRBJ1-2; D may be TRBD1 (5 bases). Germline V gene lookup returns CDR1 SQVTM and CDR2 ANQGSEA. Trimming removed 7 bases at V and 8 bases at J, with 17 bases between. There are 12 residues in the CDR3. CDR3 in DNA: TGCAGCGGCGACGGCAGGGAAGGAGGCTACACCTTC. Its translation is CSGDGREGGYTF.

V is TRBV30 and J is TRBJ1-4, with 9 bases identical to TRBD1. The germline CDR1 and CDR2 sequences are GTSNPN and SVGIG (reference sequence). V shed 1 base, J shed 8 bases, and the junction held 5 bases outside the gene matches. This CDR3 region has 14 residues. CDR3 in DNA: TGTGCCTGGAGTGCGACAGGGGGTTGGGAAAAACTGTTTTTT. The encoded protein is CAWSATGGWEKLFF. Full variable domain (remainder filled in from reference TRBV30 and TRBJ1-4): SQTIHQWPATLVQPVGSPLSLECTVEGTSNPNLYWYRQAAGRGLQLLFYSVGIGQISSEVPQNLSASRPQDRQFILSSKKLLLSDSGFYLCAWSATGGWEKLFFGSGTQLSVL.

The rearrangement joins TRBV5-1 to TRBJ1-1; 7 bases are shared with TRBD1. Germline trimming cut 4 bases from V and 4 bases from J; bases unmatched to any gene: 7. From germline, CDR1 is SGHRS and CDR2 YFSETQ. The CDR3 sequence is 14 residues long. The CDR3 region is CASSRVDRATEAFF. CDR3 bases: TGCGCCAGCAGCCGGGTCGACAGGGCCACTGAAGCTTTCTTT.

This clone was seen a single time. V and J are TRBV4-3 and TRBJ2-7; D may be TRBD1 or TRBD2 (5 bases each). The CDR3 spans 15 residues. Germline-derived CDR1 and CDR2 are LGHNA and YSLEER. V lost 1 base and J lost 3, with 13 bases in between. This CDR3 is CASSQVAGSSYEQYF. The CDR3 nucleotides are TGCGCCAGCAGCCAAGTTGCAGGGAGTAGCTACGAGCAGTACTTC.